This TCR beta chain was sequenced in a study of shared clonotypes between healthy human individuals. Across the study: Donors, aged 18 to 49, were a couple of women and a few men.

Adults of Caucasian background living in Nashville, Tennessee made up all donors. Tens of thousands of T cell genomes, or about 200 ng DNA, went into the sorted-subset replicate PCRs. Sequenced by immunoSEQ multiplex PCR; TCRdb stores in-frame clones only, minus some. Seen here are 1,400,000 or so clones, around 98.5% observed once, and the top ten hold about 0.35%. The source is a man younger than 40 in good health. Sequencing input: naive CD4+ T cells sorted from blood. Subset meaning: CD45RA+ positively selected.

CDR3: CASSVHGTSYEQYF. The CDR3 region has the DNA TGTGCCAGCAGCGTGCACGGAACCTCCTACGAGCAGTACTTC. The rearrangement uses TRBV9 and TRBJ2-7; D is ambiguous. V lost 2 bases, J lost 0 bases, and 9 bases lay in between. This CDR3 is built from 14 residues. Germline assignment: CDR1 SGDLS and CDR2 YYNGEE.